Sequencing of this T cell receptor beta chain was carried out in a study of T cell responses to AZD1222 COVID-19 vaccine. Findings and limits, study-wide: There were repertoire samples only from the period after the peak T cell response.

Only in-frame clones appear in the TCRdb table, and some are missing; sequencing was by immunoSEQ multiplex PCR. The repertoire holds approximately 200,000 clones, around 93% seen once, with around 1% in the top ten. As to this clone: Its antigen is not identified.

This CDR3 comprises 21 residues. Trimming took off 4 bases at V and 1 base at J, with 31 bases between the two ends. CDR1 is LGHDT, CDR2 YNNKEL, per germline (reference sequence). Sequencing used peripheral blood, obtained 28 days after the second AZD1222 dose. The V and J genes are TRBV3-1 (or the pseudogene TRBV3-2) and TRBJ1-1; a weak D match, TRBD1 (6 bases). This receptor was taken from an adult who received the AZD1222 COVID-19 vaccine. CDR3 sequence reads: CASSPPIGGAYSLLRNTEAFF. The CDR3, as DNA: TGTGCCAGCAGCCCCCCTATAGGGGGGGCTTACTCCCTACTGAGGAACACTGAAGCTTTCTTT.